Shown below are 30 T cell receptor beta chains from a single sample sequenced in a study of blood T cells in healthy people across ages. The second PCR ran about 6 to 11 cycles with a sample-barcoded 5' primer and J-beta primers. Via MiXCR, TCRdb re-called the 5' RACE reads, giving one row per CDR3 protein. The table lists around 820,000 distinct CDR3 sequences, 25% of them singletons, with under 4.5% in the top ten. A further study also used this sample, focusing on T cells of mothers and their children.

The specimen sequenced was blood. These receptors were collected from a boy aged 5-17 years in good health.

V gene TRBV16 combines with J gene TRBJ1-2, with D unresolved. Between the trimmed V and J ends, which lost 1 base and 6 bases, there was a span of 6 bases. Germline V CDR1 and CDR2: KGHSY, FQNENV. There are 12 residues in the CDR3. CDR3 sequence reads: CASSQWSDGYTF. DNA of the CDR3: TGTGCCAGCAGCCAATGGTCCGATGGCTACACCTTC.

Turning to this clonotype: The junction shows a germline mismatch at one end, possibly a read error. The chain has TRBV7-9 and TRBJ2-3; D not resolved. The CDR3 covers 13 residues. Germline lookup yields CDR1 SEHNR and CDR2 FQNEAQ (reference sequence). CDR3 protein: CSSSLATADTQYF. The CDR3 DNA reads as TGTTCCAGCAGCCTCGCGACCGCAGATACGCAGTATTTT.

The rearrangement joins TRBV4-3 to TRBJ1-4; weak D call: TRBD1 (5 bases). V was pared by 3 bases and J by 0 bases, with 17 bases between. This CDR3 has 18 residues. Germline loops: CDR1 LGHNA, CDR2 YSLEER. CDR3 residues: CASSQDGHHIATNEKLFF. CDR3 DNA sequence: TGCGCCAGCAGCCAGGACGGACATCATATTGCAACTAATGAAAAACTGTTTTTT.

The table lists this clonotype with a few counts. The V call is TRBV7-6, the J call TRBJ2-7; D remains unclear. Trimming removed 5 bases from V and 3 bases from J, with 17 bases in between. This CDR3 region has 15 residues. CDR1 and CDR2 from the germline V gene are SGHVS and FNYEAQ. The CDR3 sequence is CASSPVMAEIYEQYF. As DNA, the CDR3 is TGTGCCAGCAGCCCTGTAATGGCAGAAATCTACGAGCAGTACTTC.

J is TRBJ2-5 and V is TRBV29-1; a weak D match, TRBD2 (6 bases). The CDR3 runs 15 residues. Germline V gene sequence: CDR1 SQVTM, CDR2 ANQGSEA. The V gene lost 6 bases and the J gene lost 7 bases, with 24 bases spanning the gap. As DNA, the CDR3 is TGCAGCGTCGTTGCCCAGCCGGGGGTGGAAGGGACCCAGTACTTC. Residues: CSVVAQPGVEGTQYF.

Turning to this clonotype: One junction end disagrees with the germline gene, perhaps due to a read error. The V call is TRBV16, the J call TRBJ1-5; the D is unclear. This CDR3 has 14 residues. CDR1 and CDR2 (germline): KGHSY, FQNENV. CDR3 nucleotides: TGTGCCTGCAGCCAACGGGCGGCTTTTCAGCCCCAGCATTTT. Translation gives CACSQRAAFQPQHF.

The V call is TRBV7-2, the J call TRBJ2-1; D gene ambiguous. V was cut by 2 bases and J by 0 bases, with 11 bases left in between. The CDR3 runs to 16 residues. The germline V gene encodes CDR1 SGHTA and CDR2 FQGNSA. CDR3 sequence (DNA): TGTGCCAGCAGCTTAAGCTTTGCTAGCTCCTACAATGAGCAGTTCTTC. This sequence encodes CASSLSFASSYNEQFF. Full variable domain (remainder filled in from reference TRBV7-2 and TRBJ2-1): GAGVSQSPSNKVTEKGKDVELRCDPISGHTALYWYRQSLGQGLEFLIYFQGNSAPDKSGLPSDRFSAERTGGSVSTLTIQRTQQEDSAVYLCASSLSFASSYNEQFFGPGTRLTVL.

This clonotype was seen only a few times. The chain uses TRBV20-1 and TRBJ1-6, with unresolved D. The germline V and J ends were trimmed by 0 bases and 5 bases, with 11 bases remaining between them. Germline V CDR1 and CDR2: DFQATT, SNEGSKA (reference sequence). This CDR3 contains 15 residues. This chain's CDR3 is CSARDLSLDNSPLHF. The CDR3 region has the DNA TGCAGTGCTAGAGATTTGTCACTGGATAATTCACCCCTCCACTTT.

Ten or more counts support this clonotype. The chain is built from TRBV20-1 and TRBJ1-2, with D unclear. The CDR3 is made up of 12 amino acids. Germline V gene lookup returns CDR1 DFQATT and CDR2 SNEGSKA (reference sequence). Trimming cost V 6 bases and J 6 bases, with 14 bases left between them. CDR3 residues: CSAPEGVNGYTF. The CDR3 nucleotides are TGCAGTGCCCCGGAAGGTGTGAATGGCTACACCTTC.

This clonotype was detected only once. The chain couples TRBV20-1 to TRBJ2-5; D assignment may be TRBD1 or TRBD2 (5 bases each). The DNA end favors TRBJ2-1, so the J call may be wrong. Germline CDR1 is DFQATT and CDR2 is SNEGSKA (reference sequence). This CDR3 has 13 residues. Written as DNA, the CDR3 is TGCAGTGCTAGGGGGACGGCCTCGGATGAGCAGTTCTTC. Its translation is CSARGTASDEQFF.

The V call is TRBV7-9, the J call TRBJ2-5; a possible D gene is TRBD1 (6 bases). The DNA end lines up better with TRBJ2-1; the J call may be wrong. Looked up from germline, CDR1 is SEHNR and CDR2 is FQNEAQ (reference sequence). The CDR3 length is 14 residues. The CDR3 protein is CASSWSQGIDEQFF. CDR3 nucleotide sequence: TGTGCCAGCAGCTGGTCACAGGGTATCGATGAGCAGTTCTTC.

CDR3 protein: CASSDGLAPSTDTQYF. DNA for the CDR3: TGTGCCAGCAGTGATGGGCTAGCGCCTAGCACAGATACGCAGTATTTT. The chain joins TRBV6-4 to TRBJ2-3; the D gene is possibly TRBD2 (6 bases). Germline V gene data show CDR1 as MRHNA and CDR2 as SNTAGT. Trimming took 3 bases from V and 0 from J, leaving 13 bases between them. CDR3 length: 16 amino acids.

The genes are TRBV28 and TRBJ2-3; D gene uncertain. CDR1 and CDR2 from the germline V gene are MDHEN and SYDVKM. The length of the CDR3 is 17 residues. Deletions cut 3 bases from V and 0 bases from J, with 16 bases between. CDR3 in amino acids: CASSFYSLPPSTDTQYF. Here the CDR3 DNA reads TGTGCCAGCAGTTTTTATAGTCTCCCCCCCAGCACAGATACGCAGTATTTT.

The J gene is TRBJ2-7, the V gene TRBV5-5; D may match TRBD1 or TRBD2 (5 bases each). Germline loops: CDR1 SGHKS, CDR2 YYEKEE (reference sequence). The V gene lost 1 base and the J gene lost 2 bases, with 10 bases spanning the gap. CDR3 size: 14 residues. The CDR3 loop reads CASSLWDGTYEQYF. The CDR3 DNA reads TGTGCCAGCAGCTTGTGGGACGGTACCTACGAGCAGTACTTC.

This CDR3 reads CASRPLDRGETQYF. CDR3 DNA: TGTGCCAGCAGACCCTTGGACAGGGGAGAGACCCAGTACTTC. The chain couples TRBV28 to TRBJ2-5; 9 bases line up with TRBD1. This CDR3 has 14 residues. Germline assignment: CDR1 MDHEN and CDR2 SYDVKM. Unmatched junction bases numbered 6, after V lost 6 bases and J lost 4 bases.

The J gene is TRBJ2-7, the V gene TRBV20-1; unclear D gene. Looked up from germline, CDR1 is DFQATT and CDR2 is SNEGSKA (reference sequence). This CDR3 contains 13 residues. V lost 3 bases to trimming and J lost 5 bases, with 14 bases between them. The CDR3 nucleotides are TGCAGTGCTAGGCACCCAAGCTTCCACGAGCAGTACTTC. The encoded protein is CSARHPSFHEQYF.

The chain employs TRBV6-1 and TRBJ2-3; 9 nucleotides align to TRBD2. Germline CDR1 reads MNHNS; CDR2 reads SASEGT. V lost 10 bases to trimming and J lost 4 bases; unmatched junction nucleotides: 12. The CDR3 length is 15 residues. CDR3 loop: CATLGLAGKSDTQYF. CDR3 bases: TGTGCCACTTTAGGGCTAGCGGGAAAGTCAGATACGCAGTATTTT.

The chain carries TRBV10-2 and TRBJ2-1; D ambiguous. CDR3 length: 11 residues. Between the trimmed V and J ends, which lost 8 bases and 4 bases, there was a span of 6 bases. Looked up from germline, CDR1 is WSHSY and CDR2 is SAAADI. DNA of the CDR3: TGCGCCAGCGCCAAGTACAATGAGCAGTTCTTC. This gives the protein CASAKYNEQFF.

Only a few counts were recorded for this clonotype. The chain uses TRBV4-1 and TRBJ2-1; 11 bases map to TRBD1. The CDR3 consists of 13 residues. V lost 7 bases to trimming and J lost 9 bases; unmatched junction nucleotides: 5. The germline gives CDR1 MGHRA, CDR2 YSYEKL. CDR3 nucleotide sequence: TGCGCCAGCACCGGACAGGGGGCTGTTGAGCAGTTCTTC. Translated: CASTGQGAVEQFF.

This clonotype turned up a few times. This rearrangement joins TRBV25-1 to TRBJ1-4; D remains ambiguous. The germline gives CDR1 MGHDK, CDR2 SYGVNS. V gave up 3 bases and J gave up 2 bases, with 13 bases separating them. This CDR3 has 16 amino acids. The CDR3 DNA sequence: TGTGCCAGCAGTGATGGAACGAAAGGCACTAATGAAAAACTGTTTTTT. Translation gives CASSDGTKGTNEKLFF.

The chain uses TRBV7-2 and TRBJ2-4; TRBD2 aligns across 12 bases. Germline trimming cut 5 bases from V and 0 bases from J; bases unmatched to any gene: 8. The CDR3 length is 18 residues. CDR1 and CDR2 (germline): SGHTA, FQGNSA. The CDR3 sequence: CASSPTGLAGLAKNIQYF. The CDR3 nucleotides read TGTGCCAGCAGCCCGACTGGACTAGCGGGACTAGCCAAAAACATTCAGTACTTC.

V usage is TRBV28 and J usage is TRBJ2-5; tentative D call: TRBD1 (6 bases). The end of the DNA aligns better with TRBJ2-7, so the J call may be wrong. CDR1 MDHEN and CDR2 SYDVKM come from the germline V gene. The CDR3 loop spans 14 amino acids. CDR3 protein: CASRSNRVRYEQYF. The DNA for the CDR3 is TGTGCCAGCAGATCGAACAGGGTAAGGTACGAGCAGTACTTC.

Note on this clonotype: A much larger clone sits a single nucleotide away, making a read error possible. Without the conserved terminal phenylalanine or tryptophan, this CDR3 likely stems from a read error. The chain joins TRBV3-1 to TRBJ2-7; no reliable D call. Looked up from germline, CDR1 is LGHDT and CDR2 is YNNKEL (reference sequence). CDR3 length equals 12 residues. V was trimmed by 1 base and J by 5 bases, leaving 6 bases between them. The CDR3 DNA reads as TGTGCCAGCAGCCAAGTGGCCCACGAGCAGTACTTA. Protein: CASSQVAHEQYL.

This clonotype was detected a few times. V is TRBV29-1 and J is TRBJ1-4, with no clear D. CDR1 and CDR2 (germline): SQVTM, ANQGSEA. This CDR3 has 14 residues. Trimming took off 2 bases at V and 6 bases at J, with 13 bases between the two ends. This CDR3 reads CSVETGIGYEKLFF. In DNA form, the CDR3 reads TGCAGCGTTGAAACGGGAATCGGGTATGAAAAACTGTTTTTT. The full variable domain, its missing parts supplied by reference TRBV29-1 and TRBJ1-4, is SAVISQKPSRDICQRGTSLTIQCQVDSQVTMMFWYRQQPGQSLTLIATANQGSEATYESGFVIDKFPISRPNLTFSTLTVSNMSPEDSSIYLCSVETGIGYEKLFFGSGTQLSVL.

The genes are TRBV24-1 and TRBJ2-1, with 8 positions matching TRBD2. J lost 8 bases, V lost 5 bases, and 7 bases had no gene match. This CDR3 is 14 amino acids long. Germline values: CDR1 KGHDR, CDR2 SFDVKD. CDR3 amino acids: CATSGGTRIYEQFF. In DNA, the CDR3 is TGTGCCACCAGTGGGGGGACTAGGATCTATGAGCAGTTCTTC.

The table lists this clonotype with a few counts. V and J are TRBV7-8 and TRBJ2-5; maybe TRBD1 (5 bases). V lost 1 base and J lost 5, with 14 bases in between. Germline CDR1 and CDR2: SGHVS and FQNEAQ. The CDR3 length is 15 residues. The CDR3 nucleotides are TGTGCCAGCAGCTTAGATGGAAGGGGTCAGGAGACCCAGTACTTC. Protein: CASSLDGRGQETQYF.

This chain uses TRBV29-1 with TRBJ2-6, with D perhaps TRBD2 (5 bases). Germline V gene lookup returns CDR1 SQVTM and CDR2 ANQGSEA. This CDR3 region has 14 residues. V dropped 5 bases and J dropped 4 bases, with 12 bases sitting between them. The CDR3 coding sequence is TGCAGCGTTATCCCGGGAAGAGGGGCCAACGTCCTGACTTTC. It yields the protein CSVIPGRGANVLTF.

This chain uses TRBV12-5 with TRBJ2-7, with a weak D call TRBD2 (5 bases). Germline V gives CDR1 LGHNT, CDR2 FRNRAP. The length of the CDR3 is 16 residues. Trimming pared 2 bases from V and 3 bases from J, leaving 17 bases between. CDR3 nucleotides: TGTGCTAGTGGTTTGTTATGGCGGGCGGACCACTACGAGCAGTACTTC. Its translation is CASGLLWRADHYEQYF.

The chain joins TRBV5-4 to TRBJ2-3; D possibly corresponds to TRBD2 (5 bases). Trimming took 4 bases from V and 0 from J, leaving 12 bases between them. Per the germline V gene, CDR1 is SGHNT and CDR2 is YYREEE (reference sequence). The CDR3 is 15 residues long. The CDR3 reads CASSPSGPSTDTQYF. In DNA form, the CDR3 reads TGTGCCAGCAGCCCGAGCGGACCAAGCACAGATACGCAGTATTTT.

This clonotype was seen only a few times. CDR3 bases: TGTGCCAGCAGCTTAGACATGTTACTAGCGGACACAGATACGCAGTATTTT. Translation gives CASSLDMLLADTDTQYF. This chain connects TRBV7-9 to TRBJ2-3; TRBD2 agrees at 8 bases. J was trimmed by 2 bases and V by 1 base; bases with no gene match: 8. The CDR3 is 17 residues long. Germline CDR1 reads SEHNR; CDR2 reads FQNEAQ (reference sequence). The variable domain in full, with the rest retrieved from reference TRBV7-9 and TRBJ2-3, is DTGVSQNPRHKITKRGQNVTFRCDPISEHNRLYWYRQTLGQGPEFLTYFQNEAQLEKSRLLSDRFSAERPKGSFSTLEIQRTEQGDSAMYLCASSLDMLLADTDTQYFGPGTRLTVL.